This T cell receptor (beta chain) was sequenced for a study of CD8 T cells in ankylosing spondylitis. General study results and limits: A motif of under ten highly homologous TCR beta variants was seen as apparently characteristic of ankylosing spondylitis blood. Some motif variants had been reported before (in reactive arthritis synovial fluid and blood). The study looked at matched synovial fluid samples from ankylosing spondylitis patients. Disease-linked clones were reported to be significantly enriched there. Peripheral blood held disease-linked clones only at relatively low frequency, and these were CD8+.

TCRdb re-called the 5' RACE reads through MiXCR, storing one row per CDR3 protein. The top ten hold about 42% of the sample, which has fewer than 250,000 distinct CDR3 sequences, about 18% seen once. Comment on this clonotype: Its antigen remains unidentified.

Germline V gene data show CDR1 as SQVTM and CDR2 as ANQGSEA. The CDR3 is 10 amino acids. V lost 5 bases and J 10 bases, leaving 9 bases between the germline ends. The origin of this receptor is a male donor with ankylosing spondylitis. Sequenced sample: blood, either unsorted or a sorted T cell fraction (not recorded which). The chain couples TRBV29-1 to TRBJ2-1; D not certain. CDR3 DNA sequence: TGCAGCGTTAAACGGATGGAGCAGTTCTTC. Amino acids: CSVKRMEQFF.